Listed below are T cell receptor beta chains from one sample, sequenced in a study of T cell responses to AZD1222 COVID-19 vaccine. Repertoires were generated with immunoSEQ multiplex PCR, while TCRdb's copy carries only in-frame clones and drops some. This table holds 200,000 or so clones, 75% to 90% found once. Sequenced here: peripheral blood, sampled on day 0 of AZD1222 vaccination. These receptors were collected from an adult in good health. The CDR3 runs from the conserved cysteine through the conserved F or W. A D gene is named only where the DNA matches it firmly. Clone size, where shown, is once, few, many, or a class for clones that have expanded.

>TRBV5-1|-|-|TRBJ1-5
TGCGCCAGCAGCCCAGATCCAGGGGTCCTTCGGCCCCAGCATTTT
CASSPDPGVLRPQHF
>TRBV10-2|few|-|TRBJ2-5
TGCGCCAGCAGTGTAGGGACGGTAGAGACCCAGTACTTC
CASSVGTVETQYF
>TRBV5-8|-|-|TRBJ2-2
TGTGCCAGCAGCCCATCGTGGGGCCGGGGGAACACCGGGGAGCTGTTTTTT
CASSPSWGRGNTGELFF
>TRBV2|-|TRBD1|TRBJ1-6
TGTGCCAGCAGTGAATCCTACAGGGGAAATTCACCCCTCCACTTT
CASSESYRGNSPLHF
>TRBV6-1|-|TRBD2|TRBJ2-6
TGTGCCAGCAGTGAAGCGCTTCGGGGGGCTGGGGCCAACGTCCTGACTTTC
CASSEALRGAGANVLTF
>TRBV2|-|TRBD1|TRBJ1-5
TGTGCCAGCAGTGTAGCGACAGGGGGCCTCAATCAGCCCCAGCATTTT
CASSVATGGLNQPQHF
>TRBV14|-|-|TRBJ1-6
TGTGCCAGCAGGGCCACCTTCAAGGATAATTCACCCCTCCACTTT
CASRATFKDNSPLHF
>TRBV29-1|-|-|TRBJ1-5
TGCAGCGCCGGTCAAAATCAGCCCCAGCATTTT
CSAGQNQPQHF
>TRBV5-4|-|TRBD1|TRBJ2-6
TGTGCCAGCAGCTCAACCGGGACAGGGGGCGCTGGGGCCAACGTCCTGACTTTC
CASSSTGTGGAGANVLTF
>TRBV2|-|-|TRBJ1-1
TGTGCCAGCACCCTCGGGGGGAACACTGAAGCTTTCTTT
CASTLGGNTEAFF
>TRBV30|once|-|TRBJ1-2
TGTGCCTGGAGTGTGAGCAGGGGACAAGGCTACACCTTC
CAWSVSRGQGYTF
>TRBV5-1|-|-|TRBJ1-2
TGCGCCAGCAGCACCTCAGGGTCTGGCTACACCTTC
CASSTSGSGYTF
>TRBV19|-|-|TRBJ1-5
TGTGCCAGTAGTATAGCGACAGGACTTAGCAATCAGCCCCAGCATTTT
CASSIATGLSNQPQHF
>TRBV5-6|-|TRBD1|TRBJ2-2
TGTGCCAGCAGCTTGCGTACAGGGGGCAACACCGGGGAGCTGTTTTTT
CASSLRTGGNTGELFF
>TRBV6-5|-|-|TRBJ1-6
TGTGCCAGCAGGGGGTACGGGGTTGCCCCCCCCCTCCACTTT
CASRGYGVAPPLHF
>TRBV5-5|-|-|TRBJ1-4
TGTGCCAGCAGCTTCGGGGCAACTAATGAAAAACTGTTTTTT
CASSFGATNEKLFF
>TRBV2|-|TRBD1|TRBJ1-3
TGTGCCAGCAGGGCGGACAGGGGGTCGTCCGGAAACACCATATATTTT
CASRADRGSSGNTIYF
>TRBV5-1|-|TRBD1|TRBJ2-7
TGCGCCAGCAGCTACGCCGGGACAGTCTCCTACGAGCAGTACTTC
CASSYAGTVSYEQYF
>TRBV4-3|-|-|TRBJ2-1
TGCGCCAGCAGCCAATCAAGCACCTCGGGGGCCGCGCAGTTCTTC
CASSQSSTSGAAQFF
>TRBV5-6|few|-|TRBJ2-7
TGTGCCAGCAGCGTCCGCGCGGACCCCTACGAGCAGTACTTC
CASSVRADPYEQYF
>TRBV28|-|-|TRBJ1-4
TGTGCCAGCAGGCGGAGTCTTAATGAAAAACTGTTTTTT
CASRRSLNEKLFF
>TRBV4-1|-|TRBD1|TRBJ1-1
TGCGCCAGCAGCCAAGAAGGCAGGGGGCGCAGGATGAACACTGAAGCTTTCTTT
CASSQEGRGRRMNTEAFF
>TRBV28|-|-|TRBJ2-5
TGTGCCAGCAGTTTCGTAGTCCGCCCGGGGACCCAGTACTTC
CASSFVVRPGTQYF
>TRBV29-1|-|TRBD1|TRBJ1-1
TGCAGCGTGGGACAGGGCCAGACTGAAGCTTTCTTT
CSVGQGQTEAFF
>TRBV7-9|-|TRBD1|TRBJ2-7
TGTGCCAGCAGCGCCGGGACAGGGGGATTCCTCTCCTACGAGCAGTACTTC
CASSAGTGGFLSYEQYF
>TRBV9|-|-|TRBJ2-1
TGTGCCAGCAGCACCGCTTTGGGAGCGGCCTCCTACAATGAGCAGTTCTTC
CASSTALGAASYNEQFF
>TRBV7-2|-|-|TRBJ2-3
TGTGCCAGCGAGTTTAGGGGCACAGATACGCAGTATTTT
CASEFRGTDTQYF
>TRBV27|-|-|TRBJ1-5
TGTGCCAGCAGTTTACTGACCCCGGAGAGGCGCAATCAGCCCCAGCATTTT
CASSLLTPERRNQPQHF
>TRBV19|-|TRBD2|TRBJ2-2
TGTGCCAGTAGTGGTCTAGCGGGCAACGGCGGGGAGCTGTTTTTT
CASSGLAGNGGELFF
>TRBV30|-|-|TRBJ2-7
TGTGCCTGGAGGGGGGGGCCCTCCTACGAGCAGTACTTC
CAWRGGPSYEQYF
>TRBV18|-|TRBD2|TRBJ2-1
TGTGCCAGCTCACCTAGGGAAGGTAGCGGGAGCCTTTCCTACAATGAGCAGTTCTTC
CASSPREGSGSLSYNEQFF
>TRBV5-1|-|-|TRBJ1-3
TGCGCCAGCTTTTTTTGGGAGTGGATTCAATTCTACTCTGGAAACACCATATATTTT
CASFFWEWIQFYSGNTIYF
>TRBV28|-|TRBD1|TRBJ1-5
TGTGCCAGCAGTTCTCCCGGGACAGGCAATCAGCCCCAGCATTTT
CASSSPGTGNQPQHF
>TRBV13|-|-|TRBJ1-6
TGTGCCAGCAGCTTCAGCGGGAATTCACCCCTCCACTTT
CASSFSGNSPLHF
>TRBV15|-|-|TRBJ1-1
TGTGCCACCAGCAGAGATGCCAGGGCTGTGTCTGACGCTTTCTTT
CATSRDARAVSDAFF
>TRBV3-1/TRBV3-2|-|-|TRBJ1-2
TGTGCCAGCAGCCAAGGGGGACCTTCTAACTATGGCTACACCTTC
CASSQGGPSNYGYTF
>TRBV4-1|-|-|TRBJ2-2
TGCGCCAGCAGCCAAGATGTGGGGCGGCCCACCGGGGAGCTGTTTTTT
CASSQDVGRPTGELFF
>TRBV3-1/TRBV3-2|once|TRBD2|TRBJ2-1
TGTGCCAGCAGCCAAGGTCGGGCTAGCGGGAGGGGAAGCAATGAGCAGTTCTTC
CASSQGRASGRGSNEQFF
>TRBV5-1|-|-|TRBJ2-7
TGCGCCAGCAGCTTAAATAATAGGGATAGCTACGAGCAGTACTTC
CASSLNNRDSYEQYF
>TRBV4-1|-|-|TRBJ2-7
TGCGCCAGCAGCGAGAGAGGGCCCCGCGCGGGGGCCTCCTACGAGCAGTACTTC
CASSERGPRAGASYEQYF
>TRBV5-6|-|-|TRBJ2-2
TGTGCCAGCAGCCCGGATCGGGCCGGGGAGCTGTTTTTT
CASSPDRAGELFF
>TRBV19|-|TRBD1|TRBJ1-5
TGTGCCTCAACCCGGGACAGGGGGGTGGGTAGCAATCAGCCCCAGCATTTT
CASTRDRGVGSNQPQHF
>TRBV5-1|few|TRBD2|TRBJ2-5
TGCGCCAGCAGCCGCGGTGATAGCGGGGGGACCCGGGAGACCCAGTACTTC
CASSRGDSGGTRETQYF
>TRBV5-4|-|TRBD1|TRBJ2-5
TGTGCCAGCAGCGTGGGGGGTTGGATCCGGACAGGGACTCAAGAGACCCAGTACTTC
CASSVGGWIRTGTQETQYF
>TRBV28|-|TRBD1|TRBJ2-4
TGTGCCAGCAGTTCAGGGGGCGAAAACATTCAGTACTTC
CASSSGGENIQYF
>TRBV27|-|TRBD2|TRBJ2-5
TGTGCCAGCAGTTTCGTCGGTCCTAGCGGGACTAGCGGGGCCCGGGAGACCCAGTACTTC
CASSFVGPSGTSGARETQYF
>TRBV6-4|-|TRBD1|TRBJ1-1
TGTGCCAGCAGACCCCAGGACAGGCGGGCGAGCACTGAAGCTTTCTTT
CASRPQDRRASTEAFF
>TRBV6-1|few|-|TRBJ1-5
TGTGCCAGCAGTGAGTGGGAGAGCAATCAGCCCCAGCATTTT
CASSEWESNQPQHF
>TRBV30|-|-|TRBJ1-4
TGTGCCTGGAGTCCCAGGCGAGTTAATGAAAAACTGTTTTTT
CAWSPRRVNEKLFF
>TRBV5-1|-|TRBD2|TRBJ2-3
TGCGCCAGCACGGGACTAGGGACAGATACGCAGTATTTT
CASTGLGTDTQYF
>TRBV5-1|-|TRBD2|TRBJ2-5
TGCGCCAGCAGCTTGGACAGCGGGGGGGCTCGGGAGACCCAGTACTTC
CASSLDSGGARETQYF
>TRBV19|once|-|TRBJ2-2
TGTGCCAGTACCTCTAGGGGGCGGGGCACCGGGGAGCTGTTTTTT
CASTSRGRGTGELFF
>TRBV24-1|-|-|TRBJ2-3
TGTGCCACCAGTGACTGGCCGCGGGCAGATACGCAGTATTTT
CATSDWPRADTQYF
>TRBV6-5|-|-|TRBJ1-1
TGTGCCAGCAGTTCCGAACATAGCCGCACTGAAGCTTTCTTT
CASSSEHSRTEAFF
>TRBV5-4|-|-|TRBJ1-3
TGTGCCAGCAGCTTCCAGGGATCGGGAAACACCATATATTTT
CASSFQGSGNTIYF
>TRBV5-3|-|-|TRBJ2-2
TGTGCCAGAAGCTTCGGACAGCTCATCGGGGAGCTGTTTTTT
CARSFGQLIGELFF
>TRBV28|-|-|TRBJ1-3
TGTGCCCCCGGCGGGTCCGGACCCGGATTGATGGTCTCTGGAAACACCATATATTTT
CAPGGSGPGLMVSGNTIYF
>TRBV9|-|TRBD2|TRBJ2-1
TGTGCCAGCAGCGTAGGACTAGCAGTCTCCTACAATGAGCAGTTCTTC
CASSVGLAVSYNEQFF
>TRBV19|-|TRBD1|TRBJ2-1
TGTGCCAGTAGTATAGACCGGGACAGACACAATGAGCAGTTCTTC
CASSIDRDRHNEQFF